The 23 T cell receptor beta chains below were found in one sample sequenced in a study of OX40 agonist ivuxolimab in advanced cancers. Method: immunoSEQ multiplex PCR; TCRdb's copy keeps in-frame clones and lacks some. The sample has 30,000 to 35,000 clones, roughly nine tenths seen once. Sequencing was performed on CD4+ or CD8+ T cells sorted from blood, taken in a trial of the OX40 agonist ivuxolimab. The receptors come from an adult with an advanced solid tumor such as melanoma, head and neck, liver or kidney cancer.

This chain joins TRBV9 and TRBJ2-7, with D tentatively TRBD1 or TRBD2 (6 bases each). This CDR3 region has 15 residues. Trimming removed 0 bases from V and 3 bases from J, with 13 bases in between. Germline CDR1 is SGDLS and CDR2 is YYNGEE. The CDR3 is CASSVGVGGNYEQYF. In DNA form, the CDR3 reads TGTGCCAGCAGCGTAGGGGTAGGGGGGAACTACGAGCAGTACTTC.

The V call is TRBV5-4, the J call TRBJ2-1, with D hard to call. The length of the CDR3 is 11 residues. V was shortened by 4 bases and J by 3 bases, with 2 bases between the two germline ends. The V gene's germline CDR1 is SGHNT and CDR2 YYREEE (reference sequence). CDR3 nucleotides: TGTGCCAGCAGCCTCTACAATGAGCAGTTCTTC. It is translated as CASSLYNEQFF.

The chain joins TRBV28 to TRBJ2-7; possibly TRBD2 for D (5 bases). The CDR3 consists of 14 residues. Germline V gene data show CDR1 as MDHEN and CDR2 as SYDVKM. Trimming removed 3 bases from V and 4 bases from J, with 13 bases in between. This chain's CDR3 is CASSFVREWYEQYF. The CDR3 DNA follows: TGTGCCAGCAGTTTCGTGAGGGAATGGTACGAGCAGTACTTC.

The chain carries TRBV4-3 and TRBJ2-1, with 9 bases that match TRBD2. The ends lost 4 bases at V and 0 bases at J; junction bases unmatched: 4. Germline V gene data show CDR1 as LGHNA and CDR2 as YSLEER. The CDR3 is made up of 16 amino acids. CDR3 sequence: CASSPEAGGSYNEQFF. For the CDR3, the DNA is TGCGCCAGCAGCCCAGAAGCGGGAGGCTCCTACAATGAGCAGTTCTTC.

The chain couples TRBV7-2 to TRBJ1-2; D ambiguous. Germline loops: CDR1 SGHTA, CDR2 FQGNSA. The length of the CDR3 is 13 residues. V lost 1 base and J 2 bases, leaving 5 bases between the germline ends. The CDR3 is CASSLGKNYGYTF. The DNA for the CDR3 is TGTGCCAGCAGCTTAGGGAAAAACTATGGCTACACCTTC.

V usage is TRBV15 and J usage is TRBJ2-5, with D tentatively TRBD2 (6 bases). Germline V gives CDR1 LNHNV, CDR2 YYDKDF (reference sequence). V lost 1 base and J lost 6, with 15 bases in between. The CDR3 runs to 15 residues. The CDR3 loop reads CATSRAGDVRKTQYF. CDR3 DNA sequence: TGTGCCACCAGCAGAGCGGGGGATGTGCGAAAGACCCAGTACTTC.

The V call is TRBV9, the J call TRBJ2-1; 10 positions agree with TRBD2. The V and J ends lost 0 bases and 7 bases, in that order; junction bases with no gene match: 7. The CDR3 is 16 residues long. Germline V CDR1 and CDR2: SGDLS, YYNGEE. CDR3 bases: TGTGCCAGCAGCGTAGATGAACTAGCGGGAATAAATGAGCAGTTCTTC. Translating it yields CASSVDELAGINEQFF.

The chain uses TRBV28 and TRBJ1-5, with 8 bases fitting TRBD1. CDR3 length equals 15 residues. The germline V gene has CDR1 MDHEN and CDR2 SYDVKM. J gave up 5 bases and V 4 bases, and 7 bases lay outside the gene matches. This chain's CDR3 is CASSWRQGSDQPQHF. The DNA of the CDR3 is TGTGCCAGCAGTTGGAGACAGGGGAGTGATCAGCCCCAGCATTTT.

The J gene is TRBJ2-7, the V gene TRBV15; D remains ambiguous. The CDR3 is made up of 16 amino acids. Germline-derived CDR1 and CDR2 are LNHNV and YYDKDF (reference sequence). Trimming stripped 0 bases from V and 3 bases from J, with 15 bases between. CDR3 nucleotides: TGTGCCACCAGCAGAGATAGTGGCAGGCTGGTCTACGAGCAGTACTTC. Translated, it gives CATSRDSGRLVYEQYF.

CDR3 amino acids: CSATGDPTEYF. The CDR3 nucleotides are TGCAGTGCTACCGGGGACCCAACGGAGTACTTC. V and J are TRBV20-1 and TRBJ2-7, with D perhaps TRBD1 or TRBD2 (5 bases each). This CDR3 is 11 amino acids long. From germline, CDR1 is DFQATT and CDR2 SNEGSKA (reference sequence). Deletions cut 4 bases from V and 11 bases from J, with 15 bases between.

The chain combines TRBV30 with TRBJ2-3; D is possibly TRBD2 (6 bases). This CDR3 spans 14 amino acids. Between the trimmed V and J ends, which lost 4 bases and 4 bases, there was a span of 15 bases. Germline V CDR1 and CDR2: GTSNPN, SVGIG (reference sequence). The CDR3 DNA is TGTGCCTGGAATAGCGGAGGGGAAGCAGATACGCAGTATTTT. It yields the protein CAWNSGGEADTQYF.

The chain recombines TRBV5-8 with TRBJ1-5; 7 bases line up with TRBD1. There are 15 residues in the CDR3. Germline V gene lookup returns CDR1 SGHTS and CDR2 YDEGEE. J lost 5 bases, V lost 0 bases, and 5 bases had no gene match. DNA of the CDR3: TGTGCCAGCAGCTTGGAAACGGGACAGCATCAGCCCCAGCATTTT. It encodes CASSLETGQHQPQHF.

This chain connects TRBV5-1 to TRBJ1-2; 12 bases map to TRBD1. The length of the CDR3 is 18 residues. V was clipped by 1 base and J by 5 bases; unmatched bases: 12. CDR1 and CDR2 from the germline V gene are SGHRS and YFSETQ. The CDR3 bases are TGCGCCAGCAGCTTGTGGGGGACAGGGGGCGAAATTGGTTATGGCTACACCTTC. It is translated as CASSLWGTGGEIGYGYTF.

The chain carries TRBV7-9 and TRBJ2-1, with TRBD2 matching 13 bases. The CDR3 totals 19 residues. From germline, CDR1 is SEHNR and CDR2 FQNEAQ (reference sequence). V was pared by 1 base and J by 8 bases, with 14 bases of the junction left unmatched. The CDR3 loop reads CASSLVRLAGGFRYHEQFF. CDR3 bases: TGTGCCAGCAGCTTAGTCCGACTAGCGGGGGGTTTCCGTTACCATGAGCAGTTCTTC.

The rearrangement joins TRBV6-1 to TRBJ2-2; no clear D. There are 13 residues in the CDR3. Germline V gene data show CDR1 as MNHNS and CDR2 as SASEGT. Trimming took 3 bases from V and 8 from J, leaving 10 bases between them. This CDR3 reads CASSDLIGGELFF. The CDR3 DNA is TGTGCCAGCAGTGACCTCATTGGGGGGGAGCTGTTTTTT.

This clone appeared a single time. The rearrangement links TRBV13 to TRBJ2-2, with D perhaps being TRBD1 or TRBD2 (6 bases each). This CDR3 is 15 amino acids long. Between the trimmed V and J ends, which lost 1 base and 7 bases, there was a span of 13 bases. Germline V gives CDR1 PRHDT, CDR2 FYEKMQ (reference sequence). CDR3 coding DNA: TGTGCCAGCAGCTTAGACTACAGGGAGGACGGGGAGCTGTTTTTT. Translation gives CASSLDYREDGELFF.

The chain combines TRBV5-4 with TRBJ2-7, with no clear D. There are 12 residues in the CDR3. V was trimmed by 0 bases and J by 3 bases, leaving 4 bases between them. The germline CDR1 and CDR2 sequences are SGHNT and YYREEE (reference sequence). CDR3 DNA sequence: TGTGCCAGCAGCTTGGACTTCTACGAGCAGTACTTC. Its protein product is CASSLDFYEQYF.

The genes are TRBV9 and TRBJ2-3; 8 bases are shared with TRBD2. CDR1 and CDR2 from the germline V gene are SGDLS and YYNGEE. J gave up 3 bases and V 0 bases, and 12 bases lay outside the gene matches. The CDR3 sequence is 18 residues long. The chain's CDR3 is CASSVESWELAGTDTQYF. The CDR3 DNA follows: TGTGCCAGCAGCGTAGAATCGTGGGAGTTAGCGGGAACAGATACGCAGTATTTT.

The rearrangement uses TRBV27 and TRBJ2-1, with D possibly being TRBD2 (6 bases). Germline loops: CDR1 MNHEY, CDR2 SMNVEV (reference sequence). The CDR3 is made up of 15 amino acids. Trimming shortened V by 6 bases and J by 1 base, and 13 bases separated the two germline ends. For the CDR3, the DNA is TGTGCCAGCAGGCACGGGACTGCTTCCTACAATGAGCAGTTCTTC. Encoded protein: CASRHGTASYNEQFF.

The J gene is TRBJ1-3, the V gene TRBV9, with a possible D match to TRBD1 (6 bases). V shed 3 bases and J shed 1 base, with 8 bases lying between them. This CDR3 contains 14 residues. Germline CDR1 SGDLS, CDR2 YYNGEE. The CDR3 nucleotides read TGTGCCAGCAGCGAAGGGGGTTCTGGAAACACCATATATTTT. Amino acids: CASSEGGSGNTIYF.

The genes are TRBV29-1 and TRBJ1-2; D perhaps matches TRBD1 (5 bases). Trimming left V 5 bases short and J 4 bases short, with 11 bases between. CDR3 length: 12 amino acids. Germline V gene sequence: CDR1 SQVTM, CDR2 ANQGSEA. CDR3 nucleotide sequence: TGCAGCGTTCAAGGGGTCGGCTATGGCTACACCTTC. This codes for CSVQGVGYGYTF.

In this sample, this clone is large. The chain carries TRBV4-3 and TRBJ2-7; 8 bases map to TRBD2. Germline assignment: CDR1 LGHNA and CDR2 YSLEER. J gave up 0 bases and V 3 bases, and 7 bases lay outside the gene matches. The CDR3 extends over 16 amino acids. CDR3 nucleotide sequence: TGCGCCAGCAGCCAGGAGAGCGGGAGCCCCTCCTACGAGCAGTACTTC. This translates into CASSQESGSPSYEQYF.

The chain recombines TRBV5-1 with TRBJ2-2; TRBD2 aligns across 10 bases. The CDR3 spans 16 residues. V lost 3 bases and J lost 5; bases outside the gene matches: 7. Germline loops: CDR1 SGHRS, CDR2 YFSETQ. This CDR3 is CASSSSLAGSTGELFF. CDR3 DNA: TGCGCCAGCAGCTCTTCACTAGCGGGAAGTACCGGGGAGCTGTTTTTT.